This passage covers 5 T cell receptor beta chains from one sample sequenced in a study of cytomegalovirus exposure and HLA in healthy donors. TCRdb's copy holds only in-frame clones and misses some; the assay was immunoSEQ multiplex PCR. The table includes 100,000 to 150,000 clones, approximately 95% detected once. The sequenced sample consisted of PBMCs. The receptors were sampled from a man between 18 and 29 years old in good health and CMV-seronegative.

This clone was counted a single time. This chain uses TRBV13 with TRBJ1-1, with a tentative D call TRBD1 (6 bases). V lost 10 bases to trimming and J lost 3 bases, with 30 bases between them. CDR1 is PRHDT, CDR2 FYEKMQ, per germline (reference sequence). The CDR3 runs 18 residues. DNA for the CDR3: TGTGCCACCGCGGCACGTGGGACCACAGGGTCGTTGGACACTGAAGCTTTCTTT. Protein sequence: CATAARGTTGSLDTEAFF.

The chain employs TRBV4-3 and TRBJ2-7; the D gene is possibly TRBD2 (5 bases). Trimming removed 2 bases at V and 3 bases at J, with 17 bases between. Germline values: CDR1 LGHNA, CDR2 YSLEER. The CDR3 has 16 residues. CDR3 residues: CASSQHRTLSGYEQYF. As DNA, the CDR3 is TGCGCCAGCAGCCAACACCGGACTCTTTCAGGCTACGAGCAGTACTTC.

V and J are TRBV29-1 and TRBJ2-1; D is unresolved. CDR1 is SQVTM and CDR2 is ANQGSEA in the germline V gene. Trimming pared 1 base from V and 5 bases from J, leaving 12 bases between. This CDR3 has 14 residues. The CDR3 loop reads CSVEGRLADNEQFF. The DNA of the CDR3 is TGCAGCGTTGAAGGAAGGTTGGCGGACAATGAGCAGTTCTTC.

This CDR3 is CASRNPTGYEQYF. The DNA of the CDR3 is TGTGCCAGCAGAAACCCGACAGGCTACGAGCAGTACTTC. This chain connects TRBV6-6 to TRBJ2-7; possible D gene TRBD1, 6 bases. CDR1 and CDR2 from the germline V gene are MNHNY and SVGAGI (reference sequence). V was shortened by 6 bases and J by 3 bases, with 12 bases between the two germline ends. The CDR3 consists of 13 residues.

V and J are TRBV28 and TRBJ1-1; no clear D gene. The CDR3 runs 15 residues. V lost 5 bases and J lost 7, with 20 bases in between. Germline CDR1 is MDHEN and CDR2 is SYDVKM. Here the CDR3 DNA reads TGTGCCAGCAGTCCTATAGGGTTCGGAGGACGTGAAGCTTTCTTT. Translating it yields CASSPIGFGGREAFF.